This T cell receptor (beta chain) was documented in a study of blood T cells in healthy people across ages. Overall study results and limits: Per-million-T-cell TCR beta diversity fell roughly linearly with age.

Donation came from healthy Caucasian individuals in Russia who were aged about 6 to 95. Of note for this clonotype: Its target is unknown. One junction end disagrees with the germline gene, perhaps due to a read error.

For the second PCR, which ran for 7 to 11 cycles, a sample-barcoded 5' primer and a J-beta primer mix were used. Tagging of each cDNA molecule was performed by a template-switch adaptor with 12 random nucleotides. TCRdb re-analysed the 5' RACE reads in MiXCR, keeping a single row per CDR3 protein. This table holds 600,000 or so distinct CDR3 sequences, around 48% found once. Germline V gene data show CDR1 as ENHRY and CDR2 as SYGVKD. This CDR3 spans 11 amino acids. This TCR was sampled from a man older than 75 in good health. Sequencing was performed on blood. The chain links TRBV10-3 to TRBJ2-5; unclear D gene. In DNA, the CDR3 is TGTGTCATCAGTGAAGTAGAGACCCAGTACTTC. This gives the protein CVISEVETQYF.